This entry is about one T cell receptor (beta chain). The source of the sample is a study of T cell clones after liver transplantation. Study-wide context: HCV positivity affected three of eight recipients; the rest lacked autoimmune or viral indications.

Data came from immunoSEQ multiplex PCR; TCRdb stores just in-frame clones and leaves some out. The sample lists roughly 100,000 clones; 80% to 85% were seen once. Trimming at V came to 0 bases and at J to 2 bases, leaving 10 bases not matched to a gene. This CDR3 comprises 17 residues. CDR1 SGHVS and CDR2 FNYEAQ come from the germline V gene. The source of this sequence is a human donor who received a liver transplant. This specimen consisted of CD4+ T cells from blood, obtained before liver transplant. V is TRBV7-6 and J is TRBJ2-7; 7 nucleotides agree with TRBD1. The CDR3 DNA reads as TGTGCCAGCAGCTTAGCGTCGACACCGGGACAGACCTACGAGCAGTACTTC. Protein: CASSLASTPGQTYEQYF.